This T cell receptor beta chain was documented in a study of CD8+ T cells in alopecia areata. Remarks on this clone: What it binds is not known.

The sequencing template was cDNA reverse transcribed from extracted RNA. Data came from immunoSEQ multiplex PCR; TCRdb stores just in-frame clones and leaves some out. The sample has hundreds of thousands of clones; more than 45% are singletons. Study-wide points: Possibly as an HLA-related effect, TCR sharing across patients appeared less clear than in mice.

Germline loops: CDR1 LNHNV, CDR2 YYDKDF (reference sequence). With 5 bases clipped from V and 4 bases from J, the junction kept 16 bases outside the gene matches. There are 18 residues in the CDR3. The chain combines TRBV15 with TRBJ1-2; 10 bases agree with TRBD1. The sequence was collected from a human donor with alopecia areata. The input for sequencing was CD4+ T cells sorted from blood, taken at week 0. DNA of the CDR3: TGTGCCACCAGCGGACTCCCGGGACAGGGGTGGAGAGTCTATGGCTACACCTTC. Translated, it gives CATSGLPGQGWRVYGYTF.